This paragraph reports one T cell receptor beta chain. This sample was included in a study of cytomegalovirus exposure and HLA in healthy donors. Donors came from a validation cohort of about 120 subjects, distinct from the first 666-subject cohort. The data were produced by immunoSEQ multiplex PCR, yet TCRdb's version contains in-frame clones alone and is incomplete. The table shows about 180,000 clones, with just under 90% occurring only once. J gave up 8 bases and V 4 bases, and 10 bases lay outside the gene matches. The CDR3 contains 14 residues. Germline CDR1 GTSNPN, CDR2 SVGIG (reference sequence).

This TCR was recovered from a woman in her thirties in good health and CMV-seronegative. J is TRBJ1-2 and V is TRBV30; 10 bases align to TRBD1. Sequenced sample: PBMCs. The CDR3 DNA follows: TGTGCCTGGAACCGGGACAGGGGATCGGGGGGCTACACCTTC. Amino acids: CAWNRDRGSGGYTF.